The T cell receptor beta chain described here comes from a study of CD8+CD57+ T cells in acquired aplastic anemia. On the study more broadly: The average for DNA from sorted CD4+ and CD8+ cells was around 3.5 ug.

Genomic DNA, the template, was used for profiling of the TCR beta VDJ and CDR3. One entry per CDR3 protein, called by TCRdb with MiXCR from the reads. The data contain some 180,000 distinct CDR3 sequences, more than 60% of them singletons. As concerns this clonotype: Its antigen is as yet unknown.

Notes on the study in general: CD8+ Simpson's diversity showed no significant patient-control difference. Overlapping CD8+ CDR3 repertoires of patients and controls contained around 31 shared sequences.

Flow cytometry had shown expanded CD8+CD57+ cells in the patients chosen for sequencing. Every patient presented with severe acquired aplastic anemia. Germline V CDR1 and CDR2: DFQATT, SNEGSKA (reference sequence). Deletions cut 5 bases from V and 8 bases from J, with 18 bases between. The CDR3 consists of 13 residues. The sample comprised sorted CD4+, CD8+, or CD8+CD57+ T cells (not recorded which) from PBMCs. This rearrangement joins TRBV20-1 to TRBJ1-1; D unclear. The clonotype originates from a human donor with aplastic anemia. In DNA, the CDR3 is TGCAGTGCTCTCCAACCTAACGCCAGGGAAGCTTTCTTT. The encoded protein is CSALQPNAREAFF.